A single sample is the source of the 9 T cell receptor beta chains below, sequenced in a study of blood T cell repertoires in COVID-19. Using immunoSEQ multiplex PCR, the repertoire was profiled, and TCRdb retains in-frame clones only, with some absent. The top ten clones hold under 8% of a sample with 55,000 to 75,000 clones, around 87% of them seen once. The sample was peripheral blood. These receptors were obtained from a human donor with active COVID-19. The donor label of this sample is uncertain.

The genes are TRBV5-1 and TRBJ1-4; 9 nucleotides match TRBD1. V trimming: 0 bases; J trimming: 7 bases; junction bases outside the gene matches: 4. The CDR3 is made up of 15 amino acids. CDR1 SGHRS and CDR2 YFSETQ come from the germline V gene. The CDR3 region has the DNA TGCGCCAGCAGCTTGGAGGGACAGGGAGGTGAAAAACTGTTTTTT. Residues: CASSLEGQGGEKLFF.

The J gene is TRBJ1-1, the V gene TRBV6-2 or TRBV6-3, with a weak D call TRBD1 (6 bases). CDR1 is MNHEY, CDR2 SVGEGT, per germline. The CDR3 length is 14 residues. V gave up 6 bases and J gave up 3 bases, with 14 bases separating them. CDR3 DNA sequence: TGTGCCAGCAGCCTTCGACAGGTTGACACTGAAGCTTTCTTT. It is translated as CASSLRQVDTEAFF.

The table lists this clone with a few counts. The chain employs TRBV9 and TRBJ2-2; maybe TRBD2 (6 bases). V was clipped by 0 bases and J by 6 bases, with 9 bases between them. Per the germline V gene, CDR1 is SGDLS and CDR2 is YYNGEE. This CDR3 spans 14 amino acids. CDR3 amino acids: CASSVVAAPGELFF. CDR3 in DNA: TGTGCCAGCAGCGTAGTAGCGGCTCCCGGGGAGCTGTTTTTT.

The genes are TRBV10-1 and TRBJ1-1; no clear D gene. Germline CDR1 WNHNN, CDR2 SYGVQD (reference sequence). V lost 7 bases to trimming and J lost 12 bases, with 21 bases between them. The length of the CDR3 is 13 residues. The CDR3 coding sequence is TGCGCCAGCACCCCTGATAGAGGGAGGACGACTTTCTTT. Translation: CASTPDRGRTTFF.

The chain uses TRBV2 and TRBJ2-1, with 10 nucleotides matching TRBD2. Germline V lookup: CDR1 SNHLY, CDR2 FYNNEI. The CDR3 covers 16 residues. Losses at the gene ends were 6 bases for V and 4 bases for J; bases not matched to a gene: 9. DNA of the CDR3: TGTGCCAGCAGAGCCCAACTAGCGGGAACGTACAATGAGCAGTTCTTC. It encodes CASRAQLAGTYNEQFF.

V and J are TRBV2 and TRBJ2-1; D not certain. This CDR3 spans 12 amino acids. Trimming removed 0 bases at V and 11 bases at J, with 8 bases between. The germline gives CDR1 SNHLY, CDR2 FYNNEI. The CDR3 loop reads CASSEAARQQFF. The CDR3 DNA reads as TGTGCCAGCAGTGAAGCGGCTCGCCAGCAGTTCTTC.

The chain employs TRBV3-1 (or the pseudogene TRBV3-2) and TRBJ2-3; 12 bases map to TRBD2. Germline CDR1 and CDR2: LGHDT and YNNKEL (reference sequence). The CDR3 extends over 19 amino acids. After removal of 2 bases from V and 6 bases from J, the junction contained 15 bases not matched to a gene. The CDR3 loop reads CASSQFGGGGLAGMDTQYF. CDR3 nucleotide sequence: TGTGCCAGCAGCCAATTTGGGGGAGGGGGACTAGCGGGCATGGATACGCAGTATTTT.

V is TRBV24-1 and J is TRBJ2-3; 7 bases map to TRBD1. The CDR3 has 15 amino acids. Germline-derived CDR1 and CDR2 are KGHDR and SFDVKD. V dropped 1 base and J dropped 4; count of bases not matched to a gene: 4. The CDR3 sequence is CATSDFGQGADTQYF. CDR3 sequence (DNA): TGTGCCACCAGTGATTTTGGGCAGGGGGCAGATACGCAGTATTTT.

The chain has TRBV7-8 and TRBJ2-1; maybe TRBD2 (5 bases). Between the trimmed V and J ends, which lost 5 bases and 0 bases, there was a span of 14 bases. This CDR3 is 16 amino acids long. The V gene's germline CDR1 is SGHVS and CDR2 FQNEAQ. The CDR3 spells CASSPGVATSYNEQFF. In DNA, the CDR3 is TGTGCCAGCAGCCCCGGGGTAGCGACCTCCTACAATGAGCAGTTCTTC. Combining the CDR3 with reference TRBV7-8 and TRBJ2-1 gives the whole variable domain GAGVSQSPRYKVAKRGQDVALRCDPISGHVSLFWYQQALGQGPEFLTYFQNEAQLDKSGLPSDRFFAERPEGSVSTLKIQRTQQEDSAVYLCASSPGVATSYNEQFFGPGTRLTVL.